The subject of this entry is one TCR beta chain. Germline V gene sequence: CDR1 SEHNR, CDR2 FQNEAQ (reference sequence). The ends were cut back, 5 bases at V and 10 bases at J, with 11 bases in the middle. The CDR3 covers 11 residues. This specimen comes from a study of blood T cell repertoires in COVID-19. Per the original methods: Nucleated cell number was recorded as an estimate derived from reference gene primer amplification. Measured with immunoSEQ multiplex PCR; TCRdb has only the in-frame clones, and not every one. Clone size and the V and J calls come from that table; the DNA yielded D and trimming. The data hold fewer than 600,000 clones, with 89% observed a single time.

What was sequenced was peripheral blood. The genes are TRBV7-9 and TRBJ1-1; no reliable D call. The receptor was derived from a man between 18 and 29 years old with COVID-19, enrolled during active disease. CDR3 region: CASSPSGGAFF. CDR3 coding DNA: TGTGCCAGCAGCCCCTCCGGCGGAGCTTTCTTT.